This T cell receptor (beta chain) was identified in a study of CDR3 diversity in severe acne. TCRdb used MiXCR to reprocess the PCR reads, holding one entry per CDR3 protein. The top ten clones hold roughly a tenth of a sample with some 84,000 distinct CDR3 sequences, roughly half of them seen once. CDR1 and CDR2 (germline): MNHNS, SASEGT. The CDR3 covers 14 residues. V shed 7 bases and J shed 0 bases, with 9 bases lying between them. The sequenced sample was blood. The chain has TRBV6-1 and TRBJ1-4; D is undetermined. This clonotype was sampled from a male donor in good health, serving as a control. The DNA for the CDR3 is TGTGCCAGCATGGCTTTCACAACTAATGAAAAACTGTTTTTT. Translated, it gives CASMAFTTNEKLFF.